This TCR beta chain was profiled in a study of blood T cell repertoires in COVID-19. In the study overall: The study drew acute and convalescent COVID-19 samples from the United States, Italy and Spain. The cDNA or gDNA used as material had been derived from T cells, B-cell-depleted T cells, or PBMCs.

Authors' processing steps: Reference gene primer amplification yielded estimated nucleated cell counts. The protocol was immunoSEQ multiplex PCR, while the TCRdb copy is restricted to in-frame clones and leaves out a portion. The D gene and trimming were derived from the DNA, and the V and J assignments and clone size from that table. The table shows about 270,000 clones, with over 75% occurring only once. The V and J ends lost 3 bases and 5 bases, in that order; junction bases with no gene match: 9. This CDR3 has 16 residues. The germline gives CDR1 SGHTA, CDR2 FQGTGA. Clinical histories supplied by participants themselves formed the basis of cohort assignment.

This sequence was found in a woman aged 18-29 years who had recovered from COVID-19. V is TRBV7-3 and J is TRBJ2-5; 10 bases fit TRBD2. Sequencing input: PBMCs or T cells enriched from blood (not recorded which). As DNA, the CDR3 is TGTGCCAGCAGCTTTCTTAGCGGGGGGCCCCCGGAGACCCAGTACTTC. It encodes CASSFLSGGPPETQYF.